A selection of T cell receptor beta chains follows, all from one sample in a study of T cells in Graves' hyperthyroidism and ophthalmopathy. Each CDR3 protein gets one entry after TCRdb re-called the multiplex PCR reads with MiXCR. In the table there are some 300,000 distinct CDR3 sequences, approximately 18% of which are singletons. Sequencing input: blood. The receptor source for this set is a middle-aged man with Graves' ophthalmopathy. CDR3s include the opening cysteine and the closing phenylalanine or tryptophan. A D gene is named only where the DNA matches it firmly. Clone size is shown for a subset of rows, as once, few, many or a class of expanded clone.

J | D | size | V | length | DNA | CDR3
TRBJ2-1 | NA | few | TRBV7-3 | 13 | TGTGCCAGCAGCTTACTGGCGGGCAATGAGCAGTTCTTC | CASSLLAGNEQFF
TRBJ1-2 | TRBD1 | many | TRBV18 | 15 | TGTGCCAGCTCACCGGGGGACAGGGGCCGCTATGGCTACACCTTC | CASSPGDRGRYGYTF
TRBJ2-1 | NA | many | TRBV5-1 | 13 | TGCGCCAGCAGCAACGGGGCCTACAATGAGCAGTTCTTC | CASSNGAYNEQFF
TRBJ1-1 | NA | NA | TRBV5-6 | 15 | TGTGCCAGCAGCCCGGGGACGGTCCCGAACACTGAAGCTTTCTTT | CASSPGTVPNTEAFF
TRBJ1-6 | NA | NA | TRBV18 | 15 | TGTGCCAGCCGCAGGGCCCTGGGCGGCGATTCACCCCTCCACTTT | CASRRALGGDSPLHF
TRBJ2-7 | NA | NA | TRBV6-2/TRBV6-3 | 14 | TGTGCCAGCAGTAGGGACGGGAGCTCCTACGAGCAGTACTTC | CASSRDGSSYEQYF
TRBJ1-4 | TRBD1 | NA | TRBV18 | 15 | TGTGCCAGCTCAAAGGGACAGCCCACTAATGAAAAACTGTTTTTT | CASSKGQPTNEKLFF
TRBJ2-2 | NA | many | TRBV7-9 | 15 | TGTGCCAGCAGGACGACGACCCCCAACACCGGGGAGCTGTTTTTT | CASRTTTPNTGELFF
TRBJ1-1 | TRBD1 | NA | TRBV20-1 | 12 | TGCAGTGCGAGAGCAGGGGGCACTGAAGCTTTCTTT | CSARAGGTEAFF
TRBJ1-2 | NA | few | TRBV28 | 11 | TGTGCCAGCAGTAGACTTGGAGGCTACACCTTC | CASSRLGGYTF
TRBJ1-2 | NA | many | TRBV29-1 | 14 | TGCAGCGTTGACCCGGACGGTGAAAACTATGGCTACACCTTC | CSVDPDGENYGYTF
TRBJ2-3 | NA | NA | TRBV19 | 11 | TGTGCCAGTACCCCTGGCGATACGCAGTATTTT | CASTPGDTQYF
TRBJ2-1 | TRBD2 | NA | TRBV6-1 | 11 | TGTGCCAGCGGACTAGCGGGGAAGCAGTTCTTC | CASGLAGKQFF
TRBJ2-7 | TRBD2 | NA | TRBV10-2 | 14 | TGCGCCAGCAGAACGGGACTAGCGGGAGTCGAGCAGTACTTC | CASRTGLAGVEQYF
TRBJ1-5 | NA | NA | TRBV28 | 10 | TGTGCCAGCGGGTGGAAACCCCAGCATTTT | CASGWKPQHF
TRBJ2-1 | TRBD2 | NA | TRBV14 | 14 | TGTGCCAGCAGCCAAGGGCGGGGGGCGTATGAGCAGTTCTTC | CASSQGRGAYEQFF
TRBJ1-1 | NA | many | TRBV18 | 17 | TGTGCCAGCTCACCACCGGGCCGGGGCTTCGGGAACACTGAAGCTTTCTTT | CASSPPGRGFGNTEAFF
TRBJ2-7 | TRBD1 | many | TRBV18 | 15 | TGTGCCAGCCTAAGTTATCTACAGGGGTCGCACGAGCAGTACTTC | CASLSYLQGSHEQYF
TRBJ2-1 | NA | few | TRBV11-3 | 16 | TGTGCCAGCAGCCTCGGGGGTCGCCGCTCCTACAATGAGCAGTTCTTC | CASSLGGRRSYNEQFF
TRBJ2-2 | TRBD2 | few | TRBV20-1 | 14 | TGCAGTGCTAGAGGACTAGCGGGAGCCGGGGAGCTGTTTTTT | CSARGLAGAGELFF
TRBJ1-1 | NA | few | TRBV18 | 17 | TGTGCCAGCTCACCACTTGATGGCAGGGCTGGGAACACTGAAGCTTTCTTT | CASSPLDGRAGNTEAFF
TRBJ2-3 | NA | NA | TRBV15 | 16 | TGTGCCACCAGCAGAGATGGACAGCTCGGCACAGATACGCAGTATTTT | CATSRDGQLGTDTQYF
TRBJ2-7 | NA | many | TRBV20-1 | 13 | TGCAGTGCTAGGGACAGCTACTCCTACGAGCAGTACTTC | CSARDSYSYEQYF
TRBJ2-1 | NA | NA | TRBV6-2/TRBV6-3 | 15 | TGTGCCAGCAGTTACGGTGGCCCCACTAGGAATGAGCAGTTCTTC | CASSYGGPTRNEQFF
TRBJ2-1 | TRBD2 | NA | TRBV5-6 | 20 | TGTGCCAGCAGCTCACCAGCTGGACTAGCGGGAGGGCCAGTCTACAATGAGCAGTTCTTC | CASSSPAGLAGGPVYNEQFF